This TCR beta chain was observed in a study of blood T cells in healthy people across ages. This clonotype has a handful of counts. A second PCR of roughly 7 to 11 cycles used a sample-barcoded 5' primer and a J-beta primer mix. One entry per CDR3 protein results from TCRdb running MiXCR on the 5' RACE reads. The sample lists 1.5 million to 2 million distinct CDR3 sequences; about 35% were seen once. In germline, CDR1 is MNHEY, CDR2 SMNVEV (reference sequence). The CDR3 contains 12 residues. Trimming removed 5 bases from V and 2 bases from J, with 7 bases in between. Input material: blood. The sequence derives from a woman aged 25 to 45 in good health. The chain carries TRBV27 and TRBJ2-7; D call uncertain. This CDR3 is CASSKPPYEQYF. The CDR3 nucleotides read TGTGCCAGCAGTAAGCCCCCCTACGAGCAGTACTTC.